This TCR beta chain stems from a study of CD8 T cells in Susac syndrome. TCR beta was sequenced from blood CD8+ and CD4+ T cells. Random hexamers were used to reverse transcribe an amount of roughly 0.5 to 1 ug RNA. The TCR beta CDR3 was amplified by immunoSEQ multiplex PCR across 54 Vbeta, 13 Jbeta. Each CDR3 protein gets one entry after TCRdb re-called the immunoSEQ multiplex PCR reads with MiXCR. Here the sample spans approximately 180,000 distinct CDR3 sequences, around 95% being singletons. The CDR3 spans 14 residues. The V and J ends lost 4 bases and 3 bases respectively, with 13 bases between them. The germline gives CDR1 SGHNT, CDR2 YYREEE (reference sequence).

The TCR was taken from a human donor with multiple sclerosis. The chain is built from TRBV5-4 and TRBJ1-2; possible D gene TRBD1, 5 bases. Sequencing was done on a sample of CD4+ T cells from PBMCs. Here the CDR3 DNA reads TGTGCCAGCAGCCCCCGTGGAGGGGACTATGGCTACACCTTC. Protein sequence: CASSPRGGDYGYTF.